The 32 T cell receptor beta chains below were found in one sample sequenced in a study of blood T cell repertoires in COVID-19. Generated by immunoSEQ multiplex PCR, the TCRdb table keeps only in-frame clones and is missing some. The data contain over 90,000 clones, 70% to 90% of them seen just once; the ten biggest clones take up 10% to 15%. The sequenced sample was peripheral blood. These receptor sequences come from a woman in her fifties or sixties in a cohort sampled during active or convalescent COVID-19.

J is TRBJ2-7 and V is TRBV6-5, with a tentative D call TRBD2 (5 bases). V was cut by 0 bases and J by 4 bases, with 13 bases left in between. CDR1 and CDR2 from the germline V gene are MNHEY and SVGAGI. This CDR3 has 15 residues. Here the CDR3 reads CASSYSRAGKYEQYF. For the CDR3, the DNA is TGTGCCAGCAGTTACTCGAGGGCAGGCAAGTACGAGCAGTACTTC.

This rearrangement joins TRBV18 to TRBJ2-7, with a tentative D call TRBD1 (5 bases). The CDR3 spans 15 residues. Germline V lookup: CDR1 KGHSH, CDR2 LQKENI. V was clipped by 0 bases and J by 2 bases, with 11 bases between them. The CDR3 sequence is CASSPPSLQAYEQYF. DNA for the CDR3: TGTGCCAGCTCACCACCATCTTTACAGGCCTACGAGCAGTACTTC.

As DNA, the CDR3 is TGTGCCAGCAGCTCTAGCCGGACTTACTCCTACGAGCAGTACTTC. Translated: CASSSSRTYSYEQYF. This rearrangement joins TRBV7-6 to TRBJ2-7; possible D gene TRBD2, 5 bases. Germline lookup yields CDR1 SGHVS and CDR2 FNYEAQ. CDR3 size: 15 residues. The V and J ends lost 4 bases and 0 bases respectively, with 13 bases between them.

The chain combines TRBV10-3 with TRBJ1-4; TRBD1 matches at 10 bases. This CDR3 is 16 amino acids long. V was pared by 6 bases and J by 2 bases, with 6 bases of the junction left unmatched. Germline V lookup: CDR1 ENHRY, CDR2 SYGVKD. In DNA, the CDR3 is TGTGCCATCAGCCAGGGACAGGGGAGTACTAATGAAAAACTGTTTTTT. The encoded protein is CAISQGQGSTNEKLFF.

The V call is TRBV14, the J call TRBJ2-1, with D maybe TRBD2 (6 bases). The CDR3 loop spans 15 amino acids. The V and J ends lost 1 base and 7 bases respectively, with 14 bases between them. CDR1 is SGHDN, CDR2 FVKESK, per germline. CDR3 loop: CASSQAAGRGNEQFF. CDR3 in DNA: TGTGCCAGCAGCCAAGCGGCGGGACGAGGGAATGAGCAGTTCTTC.

The CDR3 DNA is TGTGCCAGCAGCACCCGGAGCGAGAATGGCTACACCTTC. Protein sequence: CASSTRSENGYTF. This sequence joins TRBV9 and TRBJ1-2; D gene uncertain. Deletions cut 4 bases from V and 6 bases from J, with 13 bases between. The germline gives CDR1 SGDLS, CDR2 YYNGEE. The CDR3 loop spans 13 amino acids.

This rearrangement joins TRBV18 to TRBJ2-5, with D possibly TRBD1 on 5 matching bases. The V gene's germline CDR1 is KGHSH and CDR2 LQKENI. The V end was cut by 3 bases, the J end by 4 bases, with 18 bases between. This CDR3 is 16 amino acids long. The CDR3: CASSPPARVAGETQYF. The CDR3 DNA is TGTGCCAGCTCACCCCCAGCCAGGGTGGCCGGAGAGACCCAGTACTTC.

The chain is built from TRBV20-1 and TRBJ2-1; D possibly corresponds to TRBD2 (6 bases). In germline, CDR1 is DFQATT, CDR2 SNEGSKA (reference sequence). V lost 3 bases to trimming and J lost 1 base, with 10 bases between them. The CDR3 has 14 amino acids. CDR3 sequence: CSASGAGSYNEQFF. The CDR3 DNA reads TGCAGTGCTAGTGGCGCGGGATCCTACAATGAGCAGTTCTTC.

The chain employs TRBV20-1 and TRBJ1-1; D is unresolved. CDR3 length: 11 residues. Trimming removed 5 bases from V and 8 bases from J, with 12 bases in between. Germline CDR1 and CDR2: DFQATT and SNEGSKA (reference sequence). The CDR3 loop reads CSASKPREAFF. CDR3 nucleotides: TGCAGTGCTTCTAAGCCCCGGGAAGCTTTCTTT.

This clone was found a few times. This chain links TRBV5-1 with TRBJ1-1, with D maybe TRBD1 (6 bases). Deletions cut 4 bases from V and 1 base from J, with 11 bases between. The CDR3 extends over 14 amino acids. Looked up from germline, CDR1 is SGHRS and CDR2 is YFSETQ. The CDR3 DNA reads as TGCGCCAGCAGCACCGGGACACCGAACACTGAAGCTTTCTTT. Its translation is CASSTGTPNTEAFF.

This clone was detected only a few times. The J gene is TRBJ2-7, the V gene TRBV13; TRBD1 agrees at 9 bases. J gave up 2 bases and V 5 bases, and 4 bases lay outside the gene matches. The CDR3 length is 14 residues. Germline loops: CDR1 PRHDT, CDR2 FYEKMQ (reference sequence). The CDR3 coding sequence is TGTGCCAGCAGCATCCGACAGGGGGCCTACGAGCAGTACTTC. It specifies CASSIRQGAYEQYF.

The chain combines TRBV28 with TRBJ1-1, with a tentative D call TRBD1 (5 bases). Trimming took 6 bases from V and 2 from J, leaving 10 bases between them. The CDR3 extends over 13 amino acids. Germline CDR1 MDHEN, CDR2 SYDVKM. The CDR3: CASSGGENTEAFF. CDR3 bases: TGTGCCAGCAGCGGAGGGGAAAACACTGAAGCTTTCTTT.

This clone showed up just once. The CDR3 is CASAGFTGANVLTF. CDR3 nucleotide sequence: TGTGCCAGCGCAGGGTTTACTGGGGCCAACGTCCTGACTTTC. The chain joins TRBV28 to TRBJ2-6; D possibly corresponds to TRBD1 (5 bases). V was shortened by 8 bases and J by 2 bases, with 10 bases between the two germline ends. CDR3 size: 14 residues. Germline assignment: CDR1 MDHEN and CDR2 SYDVKM.

V gene TRBV27 combines with J gene TRBJ1-4; 10 bases line up with TRBD1. Per germline, CDR1 MNHEY and CDR2 SMNVEV (reference sequence). This CDR3 region has 16 residues. The junction had 8 bases not matched to a gene; V was cut back by 4 bases and J by 6 bases. In nucleotides, the CDR3 is TGTGCCAGCAGTTCTCGACAGGGGGCTAATGATGAAAAACTGTTTTTT. As protein: CASSSRQGANDEKLFF.

A remark on this clone: Relative to the germline gene, one junction end is altered; a read error may explain this. The rearrangement uses TRBV7-7 and TRBJ2-5, with D maybe TRBD1 (6 bases). The CDR3 is 14 amino acids. Germline values: CDR1 SSHAT, CDR2 FNYEAQ (reference sequence). CDR3 loop: CASSSGTHKETQYF. As DNA, the CDR3 is TGTGCTAGCAGCTCCGGGACACACAAAGAGACCCAGTACTTC. The full variable domain, rest sourced from reference TRBV7-7 and TRBJ2-5, is GAGVSQSPRYKVTKRGQDVTLRCDPISSHATLYWYQQALGQGPEFLTYFNYEAQPDKSGLPSDRFSAERPEGSISTLTIQRTEQRDSAMYRCASSSGTHKETQYFGPGTRLLVL.

V and J are TRBV18 and TRBJ2-6; TRBD1 matches 7 bases. Germline loops: CDR1 KGHSH, CDR2 LQKENI. With 9 bases clipped from V and 0 bases from J, the junction kept 5 bases outside the gene matches. This CDR3 has 15 amino acids. The CDR3 DNA reads TGTGCCAGTACCGCAGGGGGCTCTGGGGCCAACGTCCTGACTTTC. It codes for CASTAGGSGANVLTF.

The CDR3: CASSSLVRANTEAFF. The CDR3 DNA reads TGCGCCAGCAGCTCCCTGGTCAGGGCTAACACTGAAGCTTTCTTT. This chain uses TRBV5-1 with TRBJ1-1; weak D call: TRBD1 (5 bases). Germline V gene data show CDR1 as SGHRS and CDR2 as YFSETQ. This CDR3 is built from 15 residues. The V and J ends lost 3 bases and 2 bases respectively, with 14 bases between them. Looking up the rest from reference TRBV5-1 and TRBJ1-1 gives the full variable domain: KAGVTQTPRYLIKTRGQQVTLSCSPISGHRSVSWYQQTPGQGLQFLFEYFSETQRNKGNFPGRFSGRQFSNSRSEMNVSTLELGDSALYLCASSSLVRANTEAFFGQGTRLTVV.

The gene calls are TRBV9 and TRBJ2-7, with 9 positions matching TRBD2. CDR1 and CDR2 (germline): SGDLS, YYNGEE. The CDR3 covers 14 residues. V lost 0 bases and J lost 5; bases outside the gene matches: 3. The CDR3: CASSVAGTSNEQYF. In DNA form, the CDR3 reads TGTGCCAGCAGCGTAGCCGGGACTAGCAACGAGCAGTACTTC.

This clone was recorded a few times. J is TRBJ2-1 and V is TRBV9, with 7 bases matching TRBD1. This CDR3 comprises 18 residues. Per germline, CDR1 SGDLS and CDR2 YYNGEE. V lost 0 bases and J lost 2; bases outside the gene matches: 11. The CDR3 nucleotides are TGTGCCAGCAGCGTAGAGGGGGCAATTGGAGCGGCCTACAATGAGCAGTTCTTC. Protein: CASSVEGAIGAAYNEQFF.

This clone appeared once. The chain joins TRBV18 to TRBJ1-1; 10 bases agree with TRBD1. The V segment lost 3 bases and the J segment 1 base; nucleotides outside the gene matches: 8. CDR1 is KGHSH and CDR2 is LQKENI in the germline V gene. The CDR3 is 17 residues long. The CDR3 sequence is CASSPSTGGARNTEAFF. The CDR3 DNA sequence: TGTGCCAGCTCACCTTCGACAGGGGGCGCGAGGAACACTGAAGCTTTCTTT.

In its sample, this clone was seen once. This sequence joins TRBV5-1 and TRBJ2-7; possible D gene TRBD2, 6 bases. This CDR3 has 15 amino acids. Between the trimmed V and J ends, which lost 3 bases and 2 bases, there was a span of 15 bases. Per germline, CDR1 SGHRS and CDR2 YFSETQ. As DNA, the CDR3 is TGCGCCAGCAGCTCGATGGCGGGGACGACCTACGAGCAGTACTTC. Amino acids: CASSSMAGTTYEQYF.

The genes are TRBV5-8 and TRBJ2-3; 9 nucleotides agree with TRBD1. Trimming took 4 bases from V and 1 from J; bases not matched to a gene: 4. This CDR3 spans 15 amino acids. Germline V gene lookup returns CDR1 SGHTS and CDR2 YDEGEE. Written as DNA, the CDR3 is TGTGCCAGCAGCCCGACAGGGGGAGGCACAGATACGCAGTATTTT. Amino acid sequence: CASSPTGGGTDTQYF.

J is TRBJ1-1 and V is TRBV19, with a tentative D call TRBD1 (6 bases). Trimming pared 3 bases from V and 3 bases from J, leaving 8 bases between. In germline, CDR1 is LNHDA, CDR2 SQIVND (reference sequence). The CDR3 runs 13 residues. The CDR3: CASSINRDTEAFF. The CDR3 bases are TGTGCCAGTAGTATTAACAGGGACACTGAAGCTTTCTTT.

This sequence joins TRBV9 and TRBJ2-3; 11 bases are a match to TRBD2. CDR3 length: 14 amino acids. CDR1 is SGDLS, CDR2 YYNGEE, per germline. With V trimmed by 4 bases and J by 9 bases, 7 bases remained unmatched. The CDR3 sequence is CASSLRLAGSTQYF. In nucleotides, the CDR3 is TGTGCCAGCAGCTTACGACTAGCGGGATCCACGCAGTATTTT.

This rearrangement joins TRBV5-8 to TRBJ1-1; maybe TRBD1 (5 bases). The CDR3 sequence is 16 residues long. V dropped 2 bases and J dropped 2 bases, with 16 bases sitting between them. CDR1 and CDR2 from the germline V gene are SGHTS and YDEGEE. Here the CDR3 DNA reads TGTGCCAGCAGCTTCCGTATCGGGGGTTATAACACTGAAGCTTTCTTT. Protein: CASSFRIGGYNTEAFF.

The gene calls are TRBV6-4 and TRBJ2-2, with D unresolved. V dropped 5 bases and J dropped 6 bases, with 10 bases sitting between them. CDR1 is MRHNA, CDR2 SNTAGT, per germline. The CDR3 covers 13 residues. Here the CDR3 reads CASSPSRPGELFF. The CDR3, as DNA: TGTGCCAGCAGTCCTTCGAGGCCCGGGGAGCTGTTTTTT.

V is TRBV12-3 or TRBV12-4 and J is TRBJ1-2; D is unclear. V was clipped by 8 bases and J by 4 bases, with 14 bases between them. The length of the CDR3 is 13 residues. This CDR3 is CASVAPGAYGYTF. The CDR3 DNA sequence: TGTGCCAGCGTTGCACCTGGAGCCTATGGCTACACCTTC.

This chain joins TRBV3-1 (or the pseudogene TRBV3-2) and TRBJ1-6, with D uncertain. The CDR3 consists of 14 residues. The V gene lost 4 bases and the J gene lost 13 bases, with 17 bases spanning the gap. In germline, CDR1 is LGHDT, CDR2 YNNKEL (reference sequence). Here the CDR3 DNA reads TGTGCCAGCAGCCCCTTCCTCGGAGCTGGGCCCCTCCACTTT. Its translation: CASSPFLGAGPLHF.

V usage is TRBV24-1 and J usage is TRBJ2-5; weak D call: TRBD2 (5 bases). V was pared by 5 bases and J by 4 bases, with 7 bases between. The CDR3 runs 12 residues. Germline CDR1 KGHDR, CDR2 SFDVKD. Written as DNA, the CDR3 is TGTGCCACCAGTGGGGGAGCAGAGACCCAGTACTTC. It encodes CATSGGAETQYF.

V usage is TRBV27 and J usage is TRBJ1-5; tentative D call: TRBD1 (5 bases). Trimming removed 6 bases at V and 3 bases at J, with 9 bases between. The germline CDR1 and CDR2 sequences are MNHEY and SMNVEV (reference sequence). This CDR3 region has 13 residues. DNA of the CDR3: TGTGCCAGCAGGGGGCAGATCAATCAGCCCCAGCATTTT. Its translation is CASRGQINQPQHF.

The rearrangement uses TRBV6-4 and TRBJ2-1; D perhaps matches TRBD2 (5 bases). CDR3 length: 14 amino acids. The germline gives CDR1 MRHNA, CDR2 SNTAGT. V dropped 9 bases and J dropped 4 bases, with 16 bases sitting between them. CDR3 in DNA: TGTGCCAGTTTAGGGAGACTGTCGTACAATGAGCAGTTCTTC. Translation gives CASLGRLSYNEQFF.

The V call is TRBV7-3, the J call TRBJ2-2; D is possibly TRBD1 (5 bases). The germline V and J ends were trimmed by 5 bases and 6 bases, with 10 bases remaining between them. Per the germline V gene, CDR1 is SGHTA and CDR2 is FQGTGA. This CDR3 has 13 amino acids. The CDR3 DNA reads as TGTGCCAGCAGCGCCAGGGAAGCCGGGGAGCTGTTTTTT. Encoded protein: CASSAREAGELFF.